One and the same sample provided the 31 T cell receptor beta chains below, sequenced in a study of blood T cell repertoires in COVID-19. TCRdb's copy holds only in-frame clones and misses some; the assay was immunoSEQ multiplex PCR. The data contain 400,000 to 450,000 clones, roughly 88% of them singletons. Sequencing was done on a sample of PBMCs or T cells enriched from blood (not recorded which). The source of these receptors is a man between 18 and 29 years old who had recovered from COVID-19.

Worth noting for this clone: The same CDR3 is also encoded by other DNA sequences in this sample. The V gene is TRBV18, the J gene TRBJ2-3; 9 nucleotides line up with TRBD2. CDR1 KGHSH and CDR2 LQKENI come from the germline V gene. The CDR3 is 15 residues long. V shed 3 bases, J shed 2 bases, and the junction held 3 bases outside the gene matches. The CDR3 loop reads CASSPSGGYTDTQYF. CDR3 bases: TGTGCCAGCTCACCTAGCGGGGGCTACACAGATACGCAGTATTTT.

This rearrangement joins TRBV7-8 to TRBJ2-5; 8 nucleotides line up with TRBD2. V trimming: 1 base; J trimming: 7 bases; junction bases outside the gene matches: 17. Germline CDR1 reads SGHVS; CDR2 reads FQNEAQ. The CDR3 sequence is 18 residues long. CDR3 bases: TGTGCCAGCAGCTTAGGGTCTGCGGGGGGCCCGGCTTCAGGGACCCAGTACTTC. Encoded protein: CASSLGSAGGPASGTQYF.

The V gene is TRBV7-9, the J gene TRBJ1-5, with TRBD1 matching 8 bases. J lost 7 bases, V lost 5 bases, and 7 bases had no gene match. Germline CDR1 SEHNR, CDR2 FQNEAQ (reference sequence). This CDR3 comprises 14 residues. CDR3 region: CASSLDREGQPQHF. In nucleotides, the CDR3 is TGTGCCAGCAGCCTGGACAGGGAGGGACAGCCCCAGCATTTT.

This chain connects TRBV28 to TRBJ1-1; 8 bases fit TRBD1. The ends lost 6 bases at V and 2 bases at J; junction bases unmatched: 8. Germline lookup yields CDR1 MDHEN and CDR2 SYDVKM. The CDR3 has 15 amino acids. The DNA for the CDR3 is TGTGCCAGCAGGCTTCGGACAGGGTCTAACACTGAAGCTTTCTTT. It encodes CASRLRTGSNTEAFF.

The chain combines TRBV15 with TRBJ1-2; no firm D call. The germline V gene has CDR1 LNHNV and CDR2 YYDKDF (reference sequence). The ends were cut back, 6 bases at V and 0 bases at J, with 20 bases in the middle. The CDR3 is 17 amino acids. This CDR3 is CATSRNQDSGPNYGYTF. The CDR3 coding sequence is TGTGCCACCAGTAGAAACCAGGACTCAGGACCTAACTATGGCTACACCTTC.

The chain couples TRBV27 to TRBJ1-1, with no clear D. The CDR3 extends over 17 amino acids. Trimming stripped 5 bases from V and 4 bases from J, with 23 bases between. Germline V gene sequence: CDR1 MNHEY, CDR2 SMNVEV (reference sequence). The CDR3 sequence is CASSVNSPIAFRTEAFF. The CDR3 region has the DNA TGTGCCAGCAGTGTCAACAGTCCGATTGCGTTTCGCACTGAAGCTTTCTTT.

V usage is TRBV28 and J usage is TRBJ1-6; 8 bases are a match to TRBD1. This CDR3 has 14 amino acids. Germline V gene sequence: CDR1 MDHEN, CDR2 SYDVKM. Trimming removed 5 bases from V and 8 bases from J; junction bases left unmatched: 5. DNA for the CDR3: TGTGCCAGCAGTCTAGGACAGGGTTATTCACCCCTCCACTTT. Translation gives CASSLGQGYSPLHF.

The chain employs TRBV7-2 and TRBJ2-1; D is possibly TRBD2 (6 bases). CDR1 and CDR2 (germline): SGHTA, FQGNSA. CDR3 length: 16 amino acids. V shed 2 bases and J shed 4 bases, with 15 bases lying between them. The CDR3, as DNA: TGTGCCAGCAGCTTAAGATTTGGACTACATTACAATGAGCAGTTCTTC. It encodes CASSLRFGLHYNEQFF. The full variable domain, rest sourced from reference TRBV7-2 and TRBJ2-1, is GAGVSQSPSNKVTEKGKDVELRCDPISGHTALYWYRQSLGQGLEFLIYFQGNSAPDKSGLPSDRFSAERTGGSVSTLTIQRTQQEDSAVYLCASSLRFGLHYNEQFFGPGTRLTVL.

The chain joins TRBV24-1 to TRBJ2-1; D might be TRBD2 (5 bases). Germline CDR1 is KGHDR and CDR2 is SFDVKD. This CDR3 has 13 amino acids. The V gene lost 1 base and the J gene lost 6 bases, with 6 bases spanning the gap. The CDR3 sequence: CATSDFSANEQFF. CDR3 bases: TGTGCCACCAGTGATTTTAGCGCCAATGAGCAGTTCTTC.

This clone occurred a few times. The chain links TRBV19 to TRBJ1-5; a weak D match, TRBD1 (5 bases). The CDR3 is made up of 16 amino acids. The ends were cut back, 3 bases at V and 7 bases at J, with 19 bases in the middle. CDR1 and CDR2 from the germline V gene are LNHDA and SQIVND (reference sequence). CDR3 DNA: TGTGCCAGTAGTATCCCGGGCAGGGCTGCTCGGCAGCCCCAGCATTTT. It encodes CASSIPGRAARQPQHF.

This clone was recorded a few times. V gene TRBV3-1 (or the pseudogene TRBV3-2) combines with J gene TRBJ2-2; 9 bases fit TRBD1. With V trimmed by 4 bases and J by 7 bases, 7 bases remained unmatched. Germline assignment: CDR1 LGHDT and CDR2 YNNKEL (reference sequence). The CDR3 sequence is 15 residues long. CDR3: CASSRRDRVNGELFF. In nucleotides, the CDR3 is TGTGCCAGCAGCCGACGGGACAGGGTAAACGGGGAGCTGTTTTTT.

The chain carries TRBV3-1 (or the pseudogene TRBV3-2) and TRBJ2-7, with D unclear. This CDR3 is built from 13 residues. CDR1 is LGHDT, CDR2 YNNKEL, per germline (reference sequence). V was pared by 1 base and J by 6 bases, with 10 bases between. In DNA, the CDR3 is TGTGCCAGCAGCCAAGGGGCTATCTTCGAGCAGTACTTC. Translating gives CASSQGAIFEQYF.

In this sample, this clone turned up once. CDR3 sequence (DNA): TGTGCCAGCAGTTTCGCGGGACAGAACACCTTC. Translating it yields CASSFAGQNTF. The V and J genes are TRBV28 and TRBJ1-2, with 7 bases matching TRBD1. Germline assignment: CDR1 MDHEN and CDR2 SYDVKM. After removal of 3 bases from V and 12 bases from J, the junction contained 4 bases not matched to a gene. This CDR3 contains 11 residues.

The J gene is TRBJ1-6, the V gene TRBV27, with D unclear. CDR3 length: 13 residues. Germline CDR1 MNHEY, CDR2 SMNVEV (reference sequence). Trimming shortened V by 5 bases and J by 6 bases, and 8 bases separated the two germline ends. The CDR3, as DNA: TGTGCCAGCAGTATGGTCGGTAATTCACCCCTCCACTTT. This translates into CASSMVGNSPLHF.

The V gene is TRBV30, the J gene TRBJ2-7, with TRBD2 identical over 15 bases. Germline CDR1 is GTSNPN and CDR2 is SVGIG (reference sequence). The junction had 10 bases not matched to a gene; V was cut back by 7 bases and J by 0 bases. The CDR3 spans 17 residues. Here the CDR3 DNA reads TGTGCCTTCTCGGGACTAGCGGGAGGATCTAACTCCTACGAGCAGTACTTC. Protein: CAFSGLAGGSNSYEQYF.

The chain recombines TRBV27 with TRBJ1-5, with D possibly TRBD1 on 6 matching bases. V was pared by 4 bases and J by 4 bases, with 20 bases between. CDR1 is MNHEY, CDR2 SMNVEV, per germline (reference sequence). The CDR3 covers 17 residues. CDR3 region: CASSSPVQGRVNQPQHF. For the CDR3, the DNA is TGTGCCAGCAGTTCCCCCGTACAGGGCAGGGTTAATCAGCCCCAGCATTTT.

The chain carries TRBV4-1 and TRBJ1-2; no clear D. The CDR3 has 16 amino acids. The germline V and J ends were trimmed by 6 bases and 3 bases, with 20 bases remaining between them. The germline V gene has CDR1 MGHRA and CDR2 YSYEKL. The chain's CDR3 is CASSRLVGPRDYGYTF. CDR3 bases: TGCGCCAGCAGTCGCCTAGTTGGCCCGAGGGACTATGGCTACACCTTC.

The rearrangement joins TRBV19 to TRBJ1-2; 10 nucleotides line up with TRBD1. With 3 bases clipped from V and 1 base from J, the junction kept 5 bases outside the gene matches. Germline CDR1 reads LNHDA; CDR2 reads SQIVND (reference sequence). This CDR3 comprises 16 residues. CDR3 sequence reads: CASSIVGQGVNYGYTF. The CDR3 region has the DNA TGTGCCAGTAGTATTGTCGGACAGGGGGTTAACTATGGCTACACCTTC.

This clone has a handful of counts. V gene TRBV29-1 combines with J gene TRBJ1-3; D uncertain. Germline CDR1 reads SQVTM; CDR2 reads ANQGSEA. This CDR3 has 12 residues. V dropped 6 bases and J dropped 1 base, with 7 bases sitting between them. This CDR3 is CSVLTSGNTIYF. The CDR3 coding sequence is TGCAGCGTCTTGACATCTGGAAACACCATATATTTT. Based on the CDR3 plus reference TRBV29-1 and TRBJ1-3, the full variable domain is SAVISQKPSRDICQRGTSLTIQCQVDSQVTMMFWYRQQPGQSLTLIATANQGSEATYESGFVIDKFPISRPNLTFSTLTVSNMSPEDSSIYLCSVLTSGNTIYFGEGSWLTVV.

The chain carries TRBV12-5 and TRBJ2-7; TRBD2 might be the D (5 bases). V was pared by 6 bases and J by 3 bases, with 6 bases between. Germline V gives CDR1 LGHNT, CDR2 FRNRAP. The CDR3 runs 11 residues. CDR3 loop: CASGRDYEQYF. CDR3 sequence (DNA): TGTGCTAGTGGCCGGGACTACGAGCAGTACTTC.

Comment on this clone: This specimen includes other DNA sequences encoding the same CDR3. The chain carries TRBV7-3 and TRBJ1-1, with 8 bases that match TRBD1. CDR3 length: 13 residues. Per germline, CDR1 SGHTA and CDR2 FQGTGA. V shed 5 bases, J shed 5 bases, and the junction held 4 bases outside the gene matches. CDR3 region: CASSPTGGTEAFF. CDR3 coding DNA: TGTGCCAGCAGCCCAACAGGGGGGACTGAAGCTTTCTTT.

Concerning this clone itself: Additional DNA sequences in this sample encode the identical CDR3. The chain is built from TRBV10-3 and TRBJ1-1, with TRBD1 as a possible D gene (5 bases). The V and J ends lost 2 bases and 5 bases respectively, with 6 bases between them. The germline gives CDR1 ENHRY, CDR2 SYGVKD. The CDR3 spans 12 residues. The CDR3 here is CAISERGTEAFF. DNA for the CDR3: TGTGCCATCAGTGAGAGGGGTACTGAAGCTTTCTTT.

The chain links TRBV29-1 to TRBJ1-2; tentative D call: TRBD1 (6 bases). Germline CDR1 is SQVTM and CDR2 is ANQGSEA. V dropped 3 bases and J dropped 5 bases, with 34 bases sitting between them. The CDR3 runs 20 residues. CDR3 protein: CSVEVPDLGCTHREIYGYTF. The CDR3 nucleotides are TGCAGCGTTGAGGTCCCGGACCTAGGGTGCACCCACAGGGAAATATATGGCTACACCTTC.

The gene calls are TRBV7-8 and TRBJ1-4; D gene ambiguous. The CDR3 is 14 amino acids. The germline V gene has CDR1 SGHVS and CDR2 FQNEAQ. The germline V and J ends were trimmed by 4 bases and 3 bases, with 9 bases remaining between them. In nucleotides, the CDR3 is TGTGCCAGCAGCTCCCCCGGGGCTAATGAAAAACTGTTTTTT. Its protein is CASSSPGANEKLFF.

The J gene is TRBJ2-2, the V gene TRBV5-8; 9 nucleotides agree with TRBD1. This CDR3 contains 15 residues. CDR1 and CDR2 from the germline V gene are SGHTS and YDEGEE. Trimming removed 0 bases from V and 3 bases from J; junction bases left unmatched: 0. The CDR3 coding sequence is TGTGCCAGCAGCTTGGGGACAGGGGACACCGGGGAGCTGTTTTTT. This gives the protein CASSLGTGDTGELFF.

The chain uses TRBV5-8 and TRBJ2-3, with TRBD1 matching over 7 bases. CDR3 length equals 15 residues. Germline CDR1 reads SGHTS; CDR2 reads YDEGEE. Trimming took 4 bases from V and 5 from J; bases not matched to a gene: 10. The CDR3 nucleotides read TGTGCCAGCAGCCCTAAAGGACAGGCCAGAGATACGCAGTATTTT. Protein sequence: CASSPKGQARDTQYF.

The J gene is TRBJ1-4, the V gene TRBV29-1; 7 bases match TRBD1. The germline V gene has CDR1 SQVTM and CDR2 ANQGSEA. Trimming at V came to 2 bases and at J to 7 bases, leaving 7 bases not matched to a gene. CDR3 length equals 14 residues. The CDR3 reads CSVEPAGGGEKLFF. The CDR3 DNA reads as TGCAGCGTTGAACCGGCAGGGGGAGGTGAAAAACTGTTTTTT.

The V call is TRBV5-4, the J call TRBJ1-6; a possible D gene is TRBD1 (6 bases). In germline, CDR1 is SGHNT, CDR2 YYREEE (reference sequence). The CDR3 contains 14 residues. V lost 1 base and J 10 bases, leaving 12 bases between the germline ends. The CDR3 is CASSLREGQSPLHF. The CDR3 nucleotides are TGTGCCAGCAGCTTGAGAGAGGGACAATCACCCCTCCACTTT.

The V call is TRBV19, the J call TRBJ2-1, with 7 bases aligning to TRBD2. The CDR3 consists of 15 residues. The V segment lost 5 bases and the J segment 0 bases; nucleotides outside the gene matches: 4. CDR1 and CDR2 (germline): LNHDA, SQIVND (reference sequence). The CDR3 loop reads CASSWRGSSYNEQFF. For the CDR3, the DNA is TGTGCCAGTAGTTGGCGGGGGAGCTCCTACAATGAGCAGTTCTTC.

This chain links TRBV9 with TRBJ1-1; 7 bases are a match to TRBD1. From germline, CDR1 is SGDLS and CDR2 YYNGEE. The CDR3 has 15 residues. The trim removed 4 bases at V and 6 bases at J, leaving 12 bases unmatched. The CDR3 region has the DNA TGTGCCAGCAGCCCGCGCGGGACAGCAGCTCCTGAAGCTTTCTTT. Protein product: CASSPRGTAAPEAFF.

The V call is TRBV18, the J call TRBJ1-4; 7 bases agree with TRBD1. Germline V gene data show CDR1 as KGHSH and CDR2 as LQKENI. Trimming removed 5 bases from V and 6 bases from J; junction bases left unmatched: 3. The CDR3 totals 13 residues. The CDR3, as DNA: TGTGCCAGCTCAACGGGACAGCATGAAAAACTGTTTTTT. Translation gives CASSTGQHEKLFF.